The T cell receptor beta chain described here comes from a study of blood T cells in healthy people across ages. The CDR3 has 14 residues. Germline V gene lookup returns CDR1 SGHTA and CDR2 FQGNSA. Using a J-beta primer mix together with a sample-barcoded 5' primer, a second PCR was run for about 6 to 11 cycles. All samples gave at least 3 million CDR3-containing paired-end reads. TCRdb processed the 5' RACE reads anew with MiXCR; each CDR3 protein has one entry. The data show some 550,000 distinct CDR3 sequences, 40% to 55% seen once. The chain joins TRBV7-2 to TRBJ2-4; 9 bases map to TRBD1. The last part of the DNA fits TRBJ2-7 better; the J call may be wrong. Sequencing used blood. The sequence was collected from a man aged 80 or over in good health. The DNA for the CDR3 is TGTGCCAGCCTGAGGACAGGGGATGGCTACGAGCAGTACTTC. Its protein is CASLRTGDGYEQYF.